These 32 T cell receptor beta chains originate from one sample sequenced in a study of T cell responses to AZD1222 COVID-19 vaccine. The repertoire was sequenced with immunoSEQ multiplex PCR; TCRdb's copy has only in-frame clones and lacks some. The sample lists about 94,000 clones, 88% occurring once. The material sequenced was peripheral blood, taken 28 days after the second AZD1222 dose. The receptors here all came from an adult who received the AZD1222 COVID-19 vaccine.

In this sample, this clone turned up a few times. V usage is TRBV4-1 and J usage is TRBJ1-1; TRBD1 aligns across 12 bases. The germline gives CDR1 MGHRA, CDR2 YSYEKL. J gave up 2 bases and V 5 bases, and 6 bases lay outside the gene matches. The CDR3 is made up of 16 amino acids. In DNA, the CDR3 is TGCGCCAGCAGCGAACGCGGGACAGGGGGCAACACTGAAGCTTTCTTT. Translated: CASSERGTGGNTEAFF.

The chain links TRBV27 to TRBJ1-3, with 9 bases that match TRBD1. The V and J ends lost 2 bases and 7 bases, in that order; junction bases with no gene match: 9. The CDR3 contains 16 residues. From germline, CDR1 is MNHEY and CDR2 SMNVEV (reference sequence). The CDR3 reads CASSLSWTGAPNTIYF. CDR3 DNA sequence: TGTGCCAGCAGTTTAAGTTGGACAGGGGCCCCCAACACCATATATTTT.

This clone was detected only once. V usage is TRBV2 and J usage is TRBJ2-7; possibly TRBD2 for D (5 bases). Germline lookup yields CDR1 SNHLY and CDR2 FYNNEI. This CDR3 spans 12 amino acids. V shed 6 bases and J shed 2 bases, with 8 bases lying between them. DNA for the CDR3: TGTGCCAGCAGCGGGATGGCCTACGAGCAGTACTTC. Translation: CASSGMAYEQYF. Supplemented by reference TRBV2 and TRBJ2-7, the full variable domain reads EPEVTQTPSHQVTQMGQEVILRCVPISNHLYFYWYRQILGQKVEFLVSFYNNEISEKSEIFDDQFSVERPDGSNFTLKIRSTKLEDSAMYFCASSGMAYEQYFGPGTRLTVT.

Here the CDR3 reads CATSRDGLAGETQYF. The CDR3 coding sequence is TGTGCCACCAGCAGAGATGGGCTAGCGGGAGAGACCCAGTACTTC. J is TRBJ2-5 and V is TRBV15, with 8 bases identical to TRBD2. The V gene end was trimmed by 0 bases and the J gene end by 4 bases; junction bases not matched to a gene: 4. The CDR3 is 15 amino acids. Germline V gene data show CDR1 as LNHNV and CDR2 as YYDKDF (reference sequence).

The V gene is TRBV20-1, the J gene TRBJ1-2, with unresolved D. Trimming pared 5 bases from V and 1 base from J, leaving 2 bases between. Germline loops: CDR1 DFQATT, CDR2 SNEGSKA (reference sequence). This CDR3 region has 10 residues. In DNA form, the CDR3 reads TGCAGTGCTGATAACTATGGCTACACCTTC. Amino acids: CSADNYGYTF.

The V gene is TRBV9, the J gene TRBJ2-7, with 9 bases matching TRBD2. V lost 3 bases and J lost 2; bases outside the gene matches: 6. Germline CDR1 and CDR2: SGDLS and YYNGEE. CDR3 size: 15 residues. Here the CDR3 reads CASSGGGGAPYEQYF. CDR3 sequence (DNA): TGTGCCAGCAGCGGGGGCGGGGGGGCCCCCTACGAGCAGTACTTC.

The rearrangement links TRBV19 to TRBJ2-1; D is perhaps TRBD2 (6 bases). V lost 1 base, J lost 7 bases, and 11 bases lay in between. The CDR3 totals 14 residues. The germline V gene has CDR1 LNHDA and CDR2 SQIVND (reference sequence). In DNA form, the CDR3 reads TGTGCCAGTAGTATAGCCGAGACTAGGAATGAGCAGTTCTTC. This sequence encodes CASSIAETRNEQFF.

The V call is TRBV5-1, the J call TRBJ1-1, with no clear D. There are 14 residues in the CDR3. Germline V gene data show CDR1 as SGHRS and CDR2 as YFSETQ. The germline V and J ends were trimmed by 1 base and 2 bases, with 9 bases remaining between them. The CDR3 here is CASSLSTSNTEAFF. The CDR3 DNA follows: TGCGCCAGCAGCTTGTCGACCTCTAACACTGAAGCTTTCTTT.

This chain uses TRBV7-2 with TRBJ2-5; 12 bases map to TRBD2. CDR3 size: 14 residues. CDR1 and CDR2 (germline): SGHTA, FQGNSA. Trimming took 8 bases from V and 2 from J; bases not matched to a gene: 3. This CDR3 reads CASSLAGGQETQYF. The CDR3 nucleotides are TGTGCCAGCTCACTAGCGGGAGGACAAGAGACCCAGTACTTC.

This sequence joins TRBV15 and TRBJ2-3, with 7 bases fitting TRBD2. CDR3 length: 15 residues. V dropped 2 bases and J dropped 1; count of bases not matched to a gene: 3. CDR1 and CDR2 (germline): LNHNV, YYDKDF (reference sequence). CDR3 nucleotides: TGTGCCACCAGCAGACGGAGCGGGGGCACAGATACGCAGTATTTT. Protein sequence: CATSRRSGGTDTQYF. Full variable domain (outside the CDR3, taken from reference TRBV15 and TRBJ2-3): DAMVIQNPRYQVTQFGKPVTLSCSQTLNHNVMYWYQQKSSQAPKLLFHYYDKDFNNEADTPDNFQSRRPNTSFCFLDIRSPGLGDTAMYLCATSRRSGGTDTQYFGPGTRLTVL.

CDR3 region: CASSARPTSGGPFNNEQFF. In nucleotides, the CDR3 is TGTGCCAGTAGTGCCCGACCCACTAGCGGGGGACCTTTTAACAATGAGCAGTTCTTC. The V gene is TRBV19, the J gene TRBJ2-1; 11 positions match TRBD2. The CDR3 runs to 19 residues. Germline V CDR1 and CDR2: LNHDA, SQIVND (reference sequence). V shed 5 bases and J 5 bases; nucleotides not matched to a gene: 17. The full variable domain, in which reference TRBV19 and TRBJ2-1 provide the parts outside the CDR3, is DGGITQSPKYLFRKEGQNVTLSCEQNLNHDAMYWYRQDPGQGLRLIYYSQIVNDFQKGDIAEGYSVSREKKESFPLTVTSAQKNPTAFYLCASSARPTSGGPFNNEQFFGPGTRLTVL.

The chain uses TRBV16 and TRBJ2-3; D is undetermined. Per the germline V gene, CDR1 is KGHSY and CDR2 is FQNENV. This CDR3 contains 12 residues. With 4 bases removed from V and 7 bases from J, the gap between germline ends came to 9 bases. The chain's CDR3 is CASSLASNTQYF. The CDR3 DNA reads TGTGCCAGCAGCCTTGCGTCCAATACGCAGTATTTT.

This chain connects TRBV7-9 to TRBJ2-1, with D possibly called TRBD1 or TRBD2 (5 bases each). The ends were cut back, 5 bases at V and 6 bases at J, with 17 bases in the middle. The germline gives CDR1 SEHNR, CDR2 FQNEAQ (reference sequence). The CDR3 length is 15 residues. The CDR3 DNA follows: TGTGCCAGCAGCATTACGGCCCCAGGGAGCAATGAGCAGTTCTTC. Translated: CASSITAPGSNEQFF.

This chain uses TRBV19 with TRBJ1-2, with no clear D. Trimming took off 9 bases at V and 0 bases at J, with 20 bases between the two ends. Germline V gene sequence: CDR1 LNHDA, CDR2 SQIVND (reference sequence). This CDR3 is built from 16 residues. The CDR3 nucleotides read TGTGCCAGCCGCCCTGCCGGCGGATATTCTAACTATGGCTACACCTTC. It is translated as CASRPAGGYSNYGYTF. The variable domain in full, completed from reference TRBV19 and TRBJ1-2, reads DGGITQSPKYLFRKEGQNVTLSCEQNLNHDAMYWYRQDPGQGLRLIYYSQIVNDFQKGDIAEGYSVSREKKESFPLTVTSAQKNPTAFYLCASRPAGGYSNYGYTFGSGTRLTVV.

The J gene is TRBJ2-7, the V gene TRBV30, with 8 bases identical to TRBD1. CDR1 GTSNPN and CDR2 SVGIG come from the germline V gene (reference sequence). The ends lost 4 bases at V and 3 bases at J; junction bases unmatched: 8. This CDR3 is built from 14 residues. The CDR3 region has the DNA TGTGCCTGGAACCCAGGGGGCATTGGCTACGAGCAGTACTTC. Translating it yields CAWNPGGIGYEQYF.

The rearrangement uses TRBV10-3 and TRBJ2-2, with 10 bases identical to TRBD2. After removal of 3 bases from V and 5 bases from J, the junction contained 9 bases not matched to a gene. The germline V gene encodes CDR1 ENHRY and CDR2 SYGVKD. The CDR3 contains 17 residues. The CDR3 here is CAISDGDSGRGTGELFF. CDR3 bases: TGTGCCATCAGTGACGGCGACAGCGGGAGGGGGACCGGGGAGCTGTTTTTT.

For this clone: This specimen includes other DNA sequences encoding the same CDR3. The chain uses TRBV7-9 and TRBJ2-3; 11 bases are a match to TRBD1. The CDR3 is 15 residues long. Germline CDR1 and CDR2: SEHNR and FQNEAQ (reference sequence). The trim removed 3 bases at V and 4 bases at J, leaving 3 bases unmatched. CDR3 in DNA: TGTGCCAGCAGCTTTGGGACAGGGGGGGCAGATACGCAGTATTTT. It is translated as CASSFGTGGADTQYF.

The chain links TRBV7-3 to TRBJ1-5, with a possible D match to TRBD1 (6 bases). This CDR3 spans 15 amino acids. Germline CDR1 SGHTA, CDR2 FQGTGA. The V gene lost 2 bases and the J gene lost 6 bases, with 14 bases spanning the gap. The CDR3 coding sequence is TGTGCCAGCAGCTTACTAGGGGGGGCCGGTCAGCCCCAGCATTTT. It is translated as CASSLLGGAGQPQHF. The full variable domain, rest sourced from reference TRBV7-3 and TRBJ1-5, is GAGVSQTPSNKVTEKGKYVELRCDPISGHTALYWYRQSLGQGPEFLIYFQGTGAADDSGLPNDRFFAVRPEGSVSTLKIQRTERGDSAVYLCASSLLGGAGQPQHFGDGTRLSIL.

The chain employs TRBV19 and TRBJ2-7; possibly TRBD1 for D (5 bases). The CDR3 consists of 13 residues. Trimming took off 10 bases at V and 2 bases at J, with 15 bases between the two ends. Germline CDR1 reads LNHDA; CDR2 reads SQIVND (reference sequence). The CDR3 bases are TGTGCCACTCCCAAACAGGACCCCTACGAGCAGTACTTC. Translation: CATPKQDPYEQYF.

CDR3 region: CASSHGAHPSTNEKLFF. CDR3 coding DNA: TGTGCCAGCAGCCATGGGGCCCATCCCTCAACTAATGAAAAACTGTTTTTT. The V call is TRBV28, the J call TRBJ1-4; TRBD1 is a possible D gene (5 bases). The CDR3 covers 17 residues. V was trimmed by 6 bases and J by 0 bases, leaving 17 bases between them. CDR1 is MDHEN, CDR2 SYDVKM, per germline.

V gene TRBV5-8 combines with J gene TRBJ1-4, with TRBD1 as a possible D gene (5 bases). The V gene lost 4 bases and the J gene lost 5 bases, with 12 bases spanning the gap. Germline CDR1 reads SGHTS; CDR2 reads YDEGEE. The CDR3 has 14 residues. CDR3 in DNA: TGTGCCAGCAGCCGGGACTTCCAGAATGAAAAACTGTTTTTT. This sequence encodes CASSRDFQNEKLFF.

This chain connects TRBV21-1 to TRBJ2-3; the D call of TRBD2 is as the table states it, not checked on the DNA. TRBV21-1 is reported as a pseudogene. The CDR3 runs 16 residues. CDR3 protein: CASSKAILTATDTQYF. In nucleotides, the CDR3 is TGTGCCAGCAGCAAAGCCATCCTTACCGCGACAGATACGCAGTATTTT.

The genes are TRBV11-2 and TRBJ1-2; TRBD1 agrees at 7 bases. Germline-derived CDR1 and CDR2 are SGHAT and FQNNGV. The CDR3 extends over 14 amino acids. The V and J ends lost 5 bases and 2 bases, in that order; junction bases with no gene match: 5. In DNA, the CDR3 is TGTGCCAGCAGCGCGTCACAGGGGAACTATGGCTACACCTTC. It codes for CASSASQGNYGYTF. Using reference TRBV11-2 and TRBJ1-2 for the parts outside the CDR3, the full variable domain is EAGVAQSPRYKIIEKRQSVAFWCNPISGHATLYWYQQILGQGPKLLIQFQNNGVVDDSQLPKDRFSAERLKGVDSTLKIQPAKLEDSAVYLCASSASQGNYGYTFGSGTRLTVV.

The rearrangement uses TRBV6-5 and TRBJ2-2, with 9 nucleotides matching TRBD2. J lost 1 base, V lost 4 bases, and 1 base had no gene match. The CDR3 has 15 amino acids. CDR1 MNHEY and CDR2 SVGAGI come from the germline V gene. CDR3 amino acids: CASSSSGVNTGELFF. CDR3 nucleotide sequence: TGTGCCAGCAGTTCTAGCGGGGTGAACACCGGGGAGCTGTTTTTT.

The J gene is TRBJ2-7, the V gene TRBV23-1, with 8 bases lining up with TRBD1. TRBV23-1 is marked as an open reading frame, function uncertain. The CDR3 is made up of 17 amino acids. The junction had 16 bases not matched to a gene; V was cut back by 3 bases and J by 6 bases. The CDR3 DNA sequence: TGCGCCAGCAGTCAGTGGACAGGGAGTAACGAACGACGCGAGCAGTACTTC. Translated, it gives CASSQWTGSNERREQYF.

The chain joins TRBV18 to TRBJ2-7, with D hard to call. The CDR3 sequence is 13 residues long. With 6 bases removed from V and 2 bases from J, the gap between germline ends came to 11 bases. Germline loops: CDR1 KGHSH, CDR2 LQKENI. The DNA of the CDR3 is TGTGCCAGCTCGATCCAGGATACCTACGAGCAGTACTTC. Amino acid sequence: CASSIQDTYEQYF.

For the CDR3, the DNA is TGTGCCAGCAGTTTACCGGGACTAGCGCCCGAGCAGTACTTC. Its translation is CASSLPGLAPEQYF. The chain uses TRBV28 and TRBJ2-7, with TRBD2 identical over 10 bases. CDR1 MDHEN and CDR2 SYDVKM come from the germline V gene. This CDR3 comprises 14 residues. After removal of 2 bases from V and 6 bases from J, the junction contained 4 bases not matched to a gene.

V and J are TRBV9 and TRBJ2-1; D is perhaps TRBD2 (6 bases). V lost 4 bases and J 7 bases, leaving 12 bases between the germline ends. Germline loops: CDR1 SGDLS, CDR2 YYNGEE. CDR3 length: 13 residues. This CDR3 is CASSTSPGNEQFF. The CDR3 nucleotides are TGTGCCAGCAGCACTAGCCCGGGGAATGAGCAGTTCTTC.

The CDR3 here is CASSYSTGAGEKLFF. The CDR3, as DNA: TGTGCCAGCAGTTACTCTACCGGGGCGGGTGAAAAACTGTTTTTT. This rearrangement joins TRBV6-5 to TRBJ1-4, with D perhaps matching TRBD1 (5 bases). The CDR3 totals 15 residues. The germline V and J ends were trimmed by 0 bases and 7 bases, with 12 bases remaining between them. Germline V lookup: CDR1 MNHEY, CDR2 SVGAGI.

The chain employs TRBV18 and TRBJ1-4, with D unresolved. Trimming pared 6 bases from V and 0 bases from J, leaving 8 bases between. The CDR3 extends over 14 amino acids. The germline V gene has CDR1 KGHSH and CDR2 LQKENI. CDR3 nucleotides: TGTGCCAGCTCTCTCTATGCAACTAATGAAAAACTGTTTTTT. This codes for CASSLYATNEKLFF.

J is TRBJ1-1 and V is TRBV7-9; 10 nucleotides line up with TRBD1. This CDR3 has 16 residues. Per the germline V gene, CDR1 is SEHNR and CDR2 is FQNEAQ (reference sequence). With 5 bases clipped from V and 1 base from J, the junction kept 7 bases outside the gene matches. The CDR3 sequence: CASSTDRGRGNTEAFF. In DNA form, the CDR3 reads TGTGCCAGCAGCACTGACAGGGGGCGGGGGAACACTGAAGCTTTCTTT.

The chain's CDR3 is CASSQEAASGINEQFF. Here the CDR3 DNA reads TGCGCCAGCAGCCAAGAAGCGGCTAGCGGGATAAATGAGCAGTTCTTC. The rearrangement uses TRBV4-1 and TRBJ2-1; 9 bases are shared with TRBD2. The J segment lost 7 bases and the V segment lost 0 bases, leaving 7 bases of the junction unmatched. The CDR3 extends over 16 amino acids. The germline V gene encodes CDR1 MGHRA and CDR2 YSYEKL.